Listed below are T cell receptor beta chains from one sample, sequenced in a study of shared clonotypes between healthy human individuals. Clones were sequenced by immunoSEQ multiplex PCR, and TCRdb holds only the in-frame ones, with some missing. The table lists under 1,900,000 clones, just under 99% of them singletons. Sequencing was carried out using naive CD4+ T cells sorted from blood. The receptors come from a man aged 25-45 years in good health. The CDR3 runs from the conserved cysteine through the conserved F or W. Each record gives: V gene, CDR3 protein.

v_call: TRBV4-3
cdr3_aa: CASSPREGQGPQHF

v_call: TRBV6-1
cdr3_aa: CASMTSGTHEQFF

v_call: TRBV27
cdr3_aa: CASTRDSYNEQFF

v_call: TRBV6-4
cdr3_aa: CASSSLSGANVLTF

v_call: TRBV6-1
cdr3_aa: CASSEAPTGGADIQYF

v_call: TRBV7-9
cdr3_aa: CASSLGQGDRDTQYF

v_call: TRBV6-5
cdr3_aa: CATYVGYEQYF

v_call: TRBV9
cdr3_aa: CASSVEPIQAVEQYF

v_call: TRBV5-1
cdr3_aa: CASSLVTGDQETQYF

v_call: TRBV11-2
cdr3_aa: CASTRTNTGELFF

v_call: TRBV7-9
cdr3_aa: CASSSFTGLARLMSYEQYF

v_call: TRBV28
cdr3_aa: CASLERVPGNTIYF

v_call: TRBV5-5
cdr3_aa: CASSLYVSGKRGQETQYF

v_call: TRBV4-3
cdr3_aa: CASSQGWGRSQETQYF

v_call: TRBV28
cdr3_aa: CASSLGQNTEAFF

v_call: TRBV5-5
cdr3_aa: CASSPSPEETQYF

v_call: TRBV27
cdr3_aa: CASSFSPVRSNEQYF

v_call: TRBV4-1
cdr3_aa: CASSHPGRSSGNTIYF

v_call: TRBV5-4
cdr3_aa: CASSRTGVYEQYF

v_call: TRBV7-9
cdr3_aa: CASSFVSGNTIYF

v_call: TRBV4-1
cdr3_aa: CASSQDRAGGYTF

v_call: TRBV10-3
cdr3_aa: CAIGNQGTQYF

v_call: TRBV29-1
cdr3_aa: CSVWVGNYEQYF

v_call: TRBV5-8
cdr3_aa: CASSLGDRTAGVEQYF

v_call: TRBV27
cdr3_aa: CASSPEGYSNQPQHF

v_call: TRBV6-5
cdr3_aa: CATGGRLAGDEQFF

v_call: TRBV28
cdr3_aa: CASSKTSGVNEQFF

v_call: TRBV7-6
cdr3_aa: CASSPRGETQYF

v_call: TRBV11-2
cdr3_aa: CASSTEGGQPQHF

v_call: TRBV7-9
cdr3_aa: CASSPRTGSGTEAFF

v_call: TRBV5-4
cdr3_aa: CASSSRQGSTDTQYF

v_call: TRBV29-1
cdr3_aa: CSVEWDRLTYGYTF

v_call: TRBV5-6
cdr3_aa: CASSVPQGLDEQYF

v_call: TRBV2
cdr3_aa: CASSDAGQPQHF

v_call: TRBV30
cdr3_aa: CAWNGYDRARNTIYF

v_call: TRBV29-1
cdr3_aa: CSVVWSADTQYF

v_call: TRBV11-3
cdr3_aa: CASSLHGTSGTDTQYF

v_call: TRBV6-1
cdr3_aa: CASSEIGRTRETQYF

v_call: TRBV10-1
cdr3_aa: CASSDGYKTDTQYF

v_call: TRBV13
cdr3_aa: CASSPDLLQGAKHEQFF

v_call: TRBV29-1
cdr3_aa: CSVLEPRLGETQYF

v_call: TRBV7-2
cdr3_aa: CASSLRTREREQF

v_call: TRBV7-9
cdr3_aa: CASSGPGQGYNEQFF

v_call: TRBV4-1
cdr3_aa: CASSQVGPNQPQHF

v_call: TRBV6-6
cdr3_aa: CASSYPAGRDTEAFF

v_call: TRBV18
cdr3_aa: CASSAGYEQYF

v_call: TRBV23-1
cdr3_aa: CASSQQGTGELFF

v_call: TRBV10-2
cdr3_aa: CASREGAKNIQYF

v_call: TRBV19
cdr3_aa: CASQERRQGPAFF

v_call: TRBV19
cdr3_aa: CASTLPGTNEKLFF

v_call: TRBV7-2
cdr3_aa: CASSLASSGSVYEQYF